This T cell receptor (beta chain) was captured by sequencing in a study of shared clonotypes between healthy human individuals. Assay: immunoSEQ multiplex PCR; the TCRdb copy retains only in-frame clones and omits some. The sample consists of 2 million to 2.5 million clones, 93% of them appearing once. Germline-derived CDR1 and CDR2 are SQVTM and ANQGSEA. This CDR3 is built from 13 residues. V lost 3 bases and J 3 bases, leaving 12 bases between the germline ends. The source of this sequence is a young man in good health. Some clones in this sample may be carry-over from other donors' samples. The V and J genes are TRBV29-1 and TRBJ2-7, with D perhaps being TRBD1 or TRBD2 (5 bases each). Material: naive CD4+ T cells from PBMCs. Documented subset: CD45RA+ positively selected. Written as DNA, the CDR3 is TGCAGCGTTGATGGTCCAGGGAGCTACGAGCAGTACTTC. Translating it yields CSVDGPGSYEQYF.